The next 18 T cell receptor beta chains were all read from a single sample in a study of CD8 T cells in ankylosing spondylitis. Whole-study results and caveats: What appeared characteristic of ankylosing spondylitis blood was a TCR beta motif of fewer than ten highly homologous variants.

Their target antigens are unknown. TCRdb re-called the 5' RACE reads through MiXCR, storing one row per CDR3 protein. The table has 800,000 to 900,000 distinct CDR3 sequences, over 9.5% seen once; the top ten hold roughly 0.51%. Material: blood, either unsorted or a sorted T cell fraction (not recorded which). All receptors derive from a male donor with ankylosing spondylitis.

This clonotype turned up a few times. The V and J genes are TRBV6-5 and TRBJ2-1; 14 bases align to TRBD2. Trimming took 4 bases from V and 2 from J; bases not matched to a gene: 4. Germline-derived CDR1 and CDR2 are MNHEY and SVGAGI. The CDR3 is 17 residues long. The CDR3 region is CASSSRTSGRTYNEQFF. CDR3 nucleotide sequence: TGTGCCAGCAGTTCAAGGACTAGCGGGAGGACCTACAATGAGCAGTTCTTC.

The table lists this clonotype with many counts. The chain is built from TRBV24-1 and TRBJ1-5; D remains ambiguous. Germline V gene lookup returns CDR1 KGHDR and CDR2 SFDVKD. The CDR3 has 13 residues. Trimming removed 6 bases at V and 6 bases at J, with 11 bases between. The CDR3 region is CATSRRAGQPQHF. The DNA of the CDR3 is TGTGCCACCAGTAGGAGGGCCGGTCAGCCCCAGCATTTT.

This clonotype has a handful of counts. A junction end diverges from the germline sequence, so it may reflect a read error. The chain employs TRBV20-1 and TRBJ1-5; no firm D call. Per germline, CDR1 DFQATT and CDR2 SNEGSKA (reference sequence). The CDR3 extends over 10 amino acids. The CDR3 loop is CSARERPPAF. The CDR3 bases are TGCAGTGCTAGAGAGAGGCCTCCTGCTTTT.

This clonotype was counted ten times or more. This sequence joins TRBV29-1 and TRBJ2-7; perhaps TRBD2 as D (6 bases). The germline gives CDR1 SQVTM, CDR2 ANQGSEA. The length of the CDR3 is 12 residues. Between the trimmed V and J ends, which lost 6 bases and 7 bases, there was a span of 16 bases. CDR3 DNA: TGCAGCGTCCGGGACTGGGGAGTGGAGCAGTACTTC. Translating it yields CSVRDWGVEQYF.

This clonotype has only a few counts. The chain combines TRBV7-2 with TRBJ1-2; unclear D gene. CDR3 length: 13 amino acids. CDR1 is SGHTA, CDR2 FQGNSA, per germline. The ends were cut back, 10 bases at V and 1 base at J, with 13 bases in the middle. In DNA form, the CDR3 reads TGTGCCACAAAAGGGTTCGTTAACTATGGCTACACCTTC. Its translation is CATKGFVNYGYTF.

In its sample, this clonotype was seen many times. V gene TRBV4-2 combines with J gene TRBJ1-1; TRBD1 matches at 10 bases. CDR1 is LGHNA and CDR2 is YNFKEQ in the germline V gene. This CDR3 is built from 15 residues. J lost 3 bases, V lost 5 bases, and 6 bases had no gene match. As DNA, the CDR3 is TGTGCCAGCAGCGCGACCGGGACAGGGGACACTGAAGCTTTCTTT. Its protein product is CASSATGTGDTEAFF.

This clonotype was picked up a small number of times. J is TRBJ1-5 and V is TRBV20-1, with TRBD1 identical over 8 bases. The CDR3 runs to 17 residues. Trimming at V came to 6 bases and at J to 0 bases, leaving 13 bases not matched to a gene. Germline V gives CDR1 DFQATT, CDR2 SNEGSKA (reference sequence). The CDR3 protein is CSATRIRTGTSNQPQHF. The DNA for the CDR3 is TGCAGTGCCACTAGGATACGGACAGGGACTAGCAATCAGCCCCAGCATTTT.

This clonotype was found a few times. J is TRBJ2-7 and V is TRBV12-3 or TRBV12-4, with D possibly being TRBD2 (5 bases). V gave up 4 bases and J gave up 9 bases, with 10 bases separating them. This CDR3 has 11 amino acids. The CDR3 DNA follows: TGTGCCAGCAGTTCCGGGAATAGGCAGTACTTC. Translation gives CASSSGNRQYF.

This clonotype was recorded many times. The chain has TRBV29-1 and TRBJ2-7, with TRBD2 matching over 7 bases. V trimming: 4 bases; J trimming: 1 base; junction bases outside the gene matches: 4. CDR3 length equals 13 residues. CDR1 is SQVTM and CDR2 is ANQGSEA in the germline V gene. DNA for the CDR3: TGCAGCGTTGCTGGGAGGGTGTCCTACGAGCAGTACTTC. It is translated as CSVAGRVSYEQYF.

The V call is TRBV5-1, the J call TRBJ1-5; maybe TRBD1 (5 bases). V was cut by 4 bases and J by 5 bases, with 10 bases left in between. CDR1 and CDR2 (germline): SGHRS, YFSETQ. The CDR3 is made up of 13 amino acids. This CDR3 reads CASSPGAHQPQHF. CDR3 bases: TGCGCCAGCAGCCCCGGGGCTCATCAGCCCCAGCATTTT.

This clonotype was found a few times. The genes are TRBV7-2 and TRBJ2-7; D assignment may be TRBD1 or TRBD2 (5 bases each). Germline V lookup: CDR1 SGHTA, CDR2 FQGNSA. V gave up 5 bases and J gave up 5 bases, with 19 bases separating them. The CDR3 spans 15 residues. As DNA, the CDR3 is TGTGCCAGCAGCCCGGGGACCATTACGACTGACGAGCAGTACTTC. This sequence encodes CASSPGTITTDEQYF. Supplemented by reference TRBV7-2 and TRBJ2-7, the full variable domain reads GAGVSQSPSNKVTEKGKDVELRCDPISGHTALYWYRQSLGQGLEFLIYFQGNSAPDKSGLPSDRFSAERTGGSVSTLTIQRTQQEDSAVYLCASSPGTITTDEQYFGPGTRLTVT.

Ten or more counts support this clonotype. CDR3 residues: CASSLGTLNDEQFF. CDR3 DNA: TGCGCCAGCAGCCTCGGGACTCTTAACGATGAGCAGTTCTTC. The rearrangement joins TRBV5-1 to TRBJ2-1, with TRBD2 as a possible D gene (6 bases). This CDR3 is built from 14 residues. Germline loops: CDR1 SGHRS, CDR2 YFSETQ. V was shortened by 4 bases and J by 8 bases, with 16 bases between the two germline ends.

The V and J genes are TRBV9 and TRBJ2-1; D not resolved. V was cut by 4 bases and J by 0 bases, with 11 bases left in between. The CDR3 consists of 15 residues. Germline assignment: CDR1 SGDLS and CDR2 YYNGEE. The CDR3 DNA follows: TGTGCCAGCAGCCCTCGGCCAGACTCCTACAATGAGCAGTTCTTC. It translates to CASSPRPDSYNEQFF.

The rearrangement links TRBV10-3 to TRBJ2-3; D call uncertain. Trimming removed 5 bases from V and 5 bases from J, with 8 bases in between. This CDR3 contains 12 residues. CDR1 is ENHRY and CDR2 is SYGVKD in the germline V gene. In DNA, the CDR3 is TGTGCCATCAGTATTGGGGTAGATACGCAGTATTTT. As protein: CAISIGVDTQYF.

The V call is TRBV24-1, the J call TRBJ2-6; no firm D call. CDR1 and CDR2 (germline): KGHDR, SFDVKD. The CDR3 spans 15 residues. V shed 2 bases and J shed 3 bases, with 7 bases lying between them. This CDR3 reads CATSDSRYGANVLTF. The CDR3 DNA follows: TGTGCCACCAGTGATTCGAGGTATGGGGCCAACGTCCTGACTTTC.

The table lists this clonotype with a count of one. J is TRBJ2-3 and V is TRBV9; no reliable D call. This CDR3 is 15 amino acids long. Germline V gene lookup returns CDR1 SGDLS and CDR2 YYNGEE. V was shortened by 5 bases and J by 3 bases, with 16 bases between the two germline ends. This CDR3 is CASSPEMGRTDTQYF. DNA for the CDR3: TGTGCCAGCAGTCCCGAGATGGGCCGGACAGATACGCAGTATTTT.

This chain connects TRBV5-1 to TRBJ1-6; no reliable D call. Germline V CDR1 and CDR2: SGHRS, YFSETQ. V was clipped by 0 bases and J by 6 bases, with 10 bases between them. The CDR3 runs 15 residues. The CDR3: CASSLDAPPNSPLHF. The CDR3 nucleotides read TGCGCCAGCAGCTTGGACGCCCCCCCTAATTCACCCCTCCACTTT.

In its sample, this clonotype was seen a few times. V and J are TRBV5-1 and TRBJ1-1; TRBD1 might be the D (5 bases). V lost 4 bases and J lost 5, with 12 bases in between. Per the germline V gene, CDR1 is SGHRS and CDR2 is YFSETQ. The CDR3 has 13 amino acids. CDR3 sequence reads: CASSPSKGTEAFF. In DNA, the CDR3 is TGCGCCAGCAGCCCCTCGAAGGGGACTGAAGCTTTCTTT.